Listed here are 22 T cell receptor beta chains from one sample, sequenced in a study of tumor and adjacent non-tumor tissue in lung cancer. TCRbeta libraries were built with three rounds of nested PCR, modified from ARM-PCR. TCRdb passed the multiplex PCR reads through MiXCR, listing each CDR3 protein once. This sample has approximately 110,000 distinct CDR3 sequences, with about 61% found just once. No cell sorting was done before RNA was extracted from the tissue. Distant lung tissue was collected more than 3 cm away from the tumor edge. Sequencing was performed on distant non-tumor lung tissue. The source is a man in his sixties with non-small cell lung cancer.

To note about this clonotype: One junction end does not reproduce the germline sequence, and a read error may be involved. V gene TRBV11-3 combines with J gene TRBJ2-7; no reliable D call. There are 15 residues in the CDR3. Looked up from germline, CDR1 is SGHNT and CDR2 is YENEEA. CDR3 DNA: TGTGCCGGCAGCTTAGATCGAGCCTACGGCAGCGAGCAGTACTTC. Residues: CAGSLDRAYGSEQYF. Filled out from reference TRBV11-3 and TRBJ2-7, the complete variable domain reads EAGVVQSPRYKIIEKKQPVAFWCNPISGHNTLYWYLQNLGQGPELLIRYENEEAVDDSQLPKDRFSAERLKGVDSTLKIQPAELGDSAVYLCAGSLDRAYGSEQYFGPGTRLTVT.

At least ten counts were recorded for this clonotype. The rearrangement joins TRBV4-3 to TRBJ2-1; 13 bases are a match to TRBD2. The CDR3 covers 14 residues. Losses at the gene ends were 1 base for V and 9 bases for J; bases not matched to a gene: 0. The germline CDR1 and CDR2 sequences are LGHNA and YSLEER. The CDR3 reads CASSQGTSGSEQFF. In DNA, the CDR3 is TGCGCCAGCAGCCAAGGGACTAGCGGGAGTGAGCAGTTCTTC.

This chain joins TRBV29-1 and TRBJ2-1, with 7 bases matching TRBD2. The V and J ends lost 3 bases and 4 bases, in that order; junction bases with no gene match: 15. This CDR3 has 17 residues. Per germline, CDR1 SQVTM and CDR2 ANQGSEA. The CDR3 region has the DNA TGCAGCGTTGAGGGGAGACTAGCCGAAAGCTCATACAATGAGCAGTTCTTC. Translation: CSVEGRLAESSYNEQFF.

The rearrangement links TRBV29-1 to TRBJ2-1; 9 bases match TRBD2. The CDR3 has 13 amino acids. Losses at the gene ends were 6 bases for V and 9 bases for J; bases not matched to a gene: 9. Germline CDR1 is SQVTM and CDR2 is ANQGSEA. DNA of the CDR3: TGCAGCGTGGTCGGGACTAGCCTGAGTGAGCAGTTCTTC. Translating it yields CSVVGTSLSEQFF.

This sequence joins TRBV6-1 and TRBJ2-2, with a possible D match to TRBD1 (6 bases). The CDR3 length is 15 residues. The V end lost 10 bases, the J end lost 5 bases, and 20 bases lay between the germline ends. Germline V gene lookup returns CDR1 MNHNS and CDR2 SASEGT. In DNA form, the CDR3 reads TGTGCCAACGGAGTTGAGGGGACAAAAACCGGGGAGCTGTTTTTT. This sequence encodes CANGVEGTKTGELFF.

This rearrangement joins TRBV6-6 to TRBJ2-1, with D tentatively TRBD1 (5 bases). Trimming cost V 4 bases and J 4 bases, with 14 bases left between them. CDR3 length equals 15 residues. Germline V gives CDR1 MNHNY, CDR2 SVGAGI (reference sequence). This CDR3 is CASSSPRQSYNEQFF. The CDR3 DNA is TGTGCCAGCAGTTCGCCGAGACAGAGTTACAATGAGCAGTTCTTC.

This clonotype was seen ten or more times. This chain joins TRBV4-1 and TRBJ2-5; D is possibly TRBD1 (5 bases). The CDR3 has 15 amino acids. Trimming took 0 bases from V and 2 from J, leaving 10 bases between them. CDR1 is MGHRA and CDR2 is YSYEKL in the germline V gene. CDR3: CASSQDRAGQETQYF. The CDR3 DNA is TGCGCCAGCAGCCAAGATCGGGCAGGGCAAGAGACCCAGTACTTC.

Notes on this clonotype: At one boundary the junction diverges from the germline segment, which might be a read error. The chain joins TRBV11-2 to TRBJ2-2, with 8 bases fitting TRBD2. This CDR3 is built from 18 residues. From germline, CDR1 is SGHAT and CDR2 FQNNGV. This chain's CDR3 is CASSSGPAGATNTGELLF. The CDR3 DNA follows: TGTGCCAGCAGCTCGGGACCAGCGGGAGCGACGAACACGGGGGAGCTGTTATTT. The full variable domain, with the rest looked up from reference TRBV11-2 and TRBJ2-2, is EAGVAQSPRYKIIEKRQSVAFWCNPISGHATLYWYQQILGQGPKLLIQFQNNGVVDDSQLPKDRFSAERLKGVDSTLKIQPAKLEDSAVYLCASSSGPAGATNTGELLFGEGSRLTVL.

This clonotype appeared many times. This chain joins TRBV29-1 and TRBJ2-7, with D perhaps matching TRBD1 (6 bases). V lost 8 bases, J lost 0 bases, and 11 bases lay in between. The CDR3 runs to 12 residues. Germline V gene lookup returns CDR1 SQVTM and CDR2 ANQGSEA. This CDR3 is CSYRQDSYEQYF. The CDR3 DNA is TGCAGCTATCGACAGGACTCCTACGAGCAGTACTTC.

There are many counts of this clonotype. The chain recombines TRBV10-2 with TRBJ1-5; D is perhaps TRBD1 (6 bases). The CDR3 contains 17 residues. Looked up from germline, CDR1 is WSHSY and CDR2 is SAAADI. Trimming shortened V by 4 bases and J by 0 bases, and 16 bases separated the two germline ends. This CDR3 reads CASSAWTADYSNQPQHF. CDR3 coding DNA: TGCGCCAGCAGTGCCTGGACAGCCGATTATAGCAATCAGCCCCAGCATTTT.

The J gene is TRBJ1-2, the V gene TRBV5-1; possible D gene TRBD1, 5 bases. The CDR3 sequence is 14 residues long. V lost 2 bases and J lost 6, with 14 bases in between. The germline CDR1 and CDR2 sequences are SGHRS and YFSETQ. CDR3 nucleotides: TGCGCCAGCAGCTTTTTGGACGAAGGGGATGGCTACACCTTC. Translated: CASSFLDEGDGYTF.

With respect to this clonotype: Germline and junction disagree at one end, which may indicate a read error. The chain recombines TRBV11-2 with TRBJ2-6, with D perhaps TRBD1 (5 bases). Germline V gene sequence: CDR1 SGHAT, CDR2 FQNNGV. This CDR3 contains 17 residues. Here the CDR3 reads CASSDSSWGPEANVLTF. DNA of the CDR3: TGTGCCAGCAGCGACAGTAGTTGGGGCCCTGAGGCCAACGTCCTGACGTTT.

Regarding this clonotype: A much larger clone differs from this one at a single base, so this may be a read error. CDR3 bases: TGCGCCACCAGCCATCTAAGCGGGAGGGCCGACAATGAGCAGTTCTTC. Its translation is CATSHLSGRADNEQFF. This chain joins TRBV4-1 and TRBJ2-1, with 10 positions matching TRBD2. Germline loops: CDR1 MGHRA, CDR2 YSYEKL. This CDR3 spans 16 amino acids.

This clonotype has only one observation. An end of the junction does not agree with germline; a read error may underlie this. The chain carries TRBV6-5 and TRBJ2-6; 8 bases fit TRBD1. The CDR3 runs 16 residues. The germline gives CDR1 MNHEY, CDR2 SVGAGI. The CDR3 coding sequence is TGTGCCAACAGTTACTACAGGGGGTCTGAGGCCAACGTCCTGACTTTC. It codes for CANSYYRGSEANVLTF.

As regards this clonotype: Mismatch with germline at one junction end may stem from a read error. The chain joins TRBV6-1 to TRBJ2-1; 8 bases align to TRBD2. Germline lookup yields CDR1 MNHNS and CDR2 SASEGT. The CDR3 is made up of 15 amino acids. In DNA, the CDR3 is TGTGCCGGCAGTGAGAGTAGCGGGACTTACAATGAGCAGTTCTTC. Translation gives CAGSESSGTYNEQFF.

This clonotype has ten or more counts. The CDR3 spells CASSLDPGMQPQHF. The DNA of the CDR3 is TGTGCCAGCAGCTTGGACCCCGGTATGCAGCCCCAGCATTTT. The chain is built from TRBV5-8 and TRBJ1-5; D is undetermined. The CDR3 contains 14 residues. Germline values: CDR1 SGHTS, CDR2 YDEGEE. Between the trimmed V and J ends, which lost 0 bases and 7 bases, there was a span of 11 bases.

This clonotype appeared once. The chain has TRBV27 and TRBJ2-3; a weak D match, TRBD2 (6 bases). V lost 0 bases and J 1 base, leaving 23 bases between the germline ends. The germline V gene has CDR1 MNHEY and CDR2 SMNVEV (reference sequence). This CDR3 has 20 amino acids. CDR3 amino acids: CASSLSSPGTSRGRTDTQYF. The CDR3 DNA follows: TGTGCCAGCAGTTTATCGAGTCCTGGGACTTCTCGTGGGCGCACAGATACGCAGTATTTT.

About this clonotype itself: Germline and junction disagree at one end, which may indicate a read error. The chain is built from TRBV29-1 and TRBJ2-1; 8 bases agree with TRBD2. This CDR3 contains 15 residues. Germline CDR1 reads SQVTM; CDR2 reads ANQGSEA. CDR3 loop: CSVGSAGGSNNELFF. The CDR3, as DNA: TGCAGCGTAGGGAGCGCGGGAGGCTCCAACAATGAGCTGTTCTTC.

On this clonotype: The junction shows a germline mismatch at one end, possibly a read error. The gene calls are TRBV4-1 and TRBJ1-5; D unclear. Per germline, CDR1 MGHRA and CDR2 YSYEKL. CDR3 length equals 13 residues. In DNA, the CDR3 is TGCACCAGCAGCCAAGAGGTAAATCAGGCCCAGCATTTT. Residues: CTSSQEVNQAQHF.

About this clonotype itself: A read error may produce the germline difference seen at one junction end. Here the CDR3 DNA reads TGTCCCAGCAGCCAAGCTCTCAACACTGAAGCCTTCTTT. Its translation: CPSSQALNTEAFF. The chain links TRBV14 to TRBJ1-1; D remains ambiguous. The CDR3 contains 13 residues. Germline V gene sequence: CDR1 SGHDN, CDR2 FVKESK.

The rearrangement uses TRBV20-1 and TRBJ2-3; TRBD2 matches 8 bases. The V gene's germline CDR1 is DFQATT and CDR2 SNEGSKA (reference sequence). V trimming: 3 bases; J trimming: 1 base; junction bases outside the gene matches: 6. The CDR3 length is 15 residues. The CDR3 here is CSARDTSGRTDTQYF. The CDR3 DNA reads as TGCAGTGCTAGGGATACTAGCGGACGCACAGATACGCAGTATTTT.

Turning to this clonotype: A read error may be the cause here, since a much bigger clone is one base away. In DNA form, the CDR3 reads TGTGCCAGCAATATCCGAGGACAGGGCGAGCAGTACTTC. Encoded protein: CASNIRGQGEQYF. The chain uses TRBV6-2 or TRBV6-3 and TRBJ2-7; 8 bases map to TRBD1. The germline gives CDR1 MNHEY, CDR2 SVGEGT. This CDR3 contains 13 residues. After removal of 7 bases from V and 6 bases from J, the junction contained 8 bases not matched to a gene.